The clone carrying this T cell receptor (beta chain) has just a few counts. Its antigen is unknown. Every bit of the isolated RNA underwent reverse transcription, so sequencing read expressed TCRB transcripts. Profiling relied on immunoSEQ multiplex PCR, and the TCRdb table lists in-frame clones only, not all of them. The sample holds roughly 450,000 clones, roughly 13% seen once. The data were taken from a study of beta chain features in type 1 diabetes. The V and J ends lost 0 bases and 5 bases respectively, with 4 bases between them. CDR1 is LGHNA and CDR2 is YNFKEQ in the germline V gene. This CDR3 has 13 residues. Notes on the study in general: Patients' naive, central memory and regulatory TCRB repertoires appeared more alike than those of healthy donors. Since sequencing was performed on cDNA, cells with high TCR expression could be over-represented. Patients with Type 1 diabetes showed moderately but significantly shorter TCRB CDR3s in all four CD4+ subsets.

Sequenced input: naive CD4+ T cells from blood. The receptor was isolated from a man aged 25 to 40 in good health. This chain uses TRBV4-2 with TRBJ2-2; no reliable D call. The CDR3 region has the DNA TGTGCCAGCAGCCAAGATCTTACCGGGGAGCTGTTTTTT. Translating gives CASSQDLTGELFF.